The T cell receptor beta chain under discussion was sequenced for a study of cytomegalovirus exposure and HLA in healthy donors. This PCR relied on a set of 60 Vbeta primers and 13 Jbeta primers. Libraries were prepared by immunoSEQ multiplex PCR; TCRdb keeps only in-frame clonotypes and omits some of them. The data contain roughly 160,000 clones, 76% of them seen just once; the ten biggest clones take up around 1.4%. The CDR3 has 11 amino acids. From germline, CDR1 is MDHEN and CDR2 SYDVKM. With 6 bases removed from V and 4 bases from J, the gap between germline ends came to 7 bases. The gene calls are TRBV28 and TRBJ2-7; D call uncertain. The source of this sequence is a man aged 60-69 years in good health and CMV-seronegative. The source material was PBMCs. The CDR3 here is CASSLGYEQYF. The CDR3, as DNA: TGTGCCAGCAGCCTCGGGTACGAGCAGTACTTC. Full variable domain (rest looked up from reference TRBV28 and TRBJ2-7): DVKVTQSSRYLVKRTGEKVFLECVQDMDHENMFWYRQDPGLGLRLIYFSYDVKMKEKGDIPEGYSVSREKKERFSLILESASTNQTSMYLCASSLGYEQYFGPGTRLTVT.